Described below is a single TCR beta chain sequence and its context. What this receptor recognizes is not known. The sample holds no much larger clone one base away, and base qualities are not on file. This sample stems from a study of technical replicates of blood from a handful of donors (dated by TCRdb to between 2016 and 2019). The library came from the immunoSEQ multiplex PCR assay. The table was pulled from immuneACCESS by TCRdb, which kept in-frame rearrangements only. Such tables lose some clones; where checked, under half of the loss comes from unresolved V genes, and the rest has no known cause. In all, the sample holds 95,000 or so clones, and approximately 95% of those were seen once. The ten largest clones add up to roughly 0.34% of the sample. CDR1 and CDR2 (MDHEN, SYDVKM) derive from the germline V gene. Counted from cysteine to phenylalanine, this CDR3 has 16 amino acids. CDR3 DNA is the only sequence kept; it has 48 bases, read in frame from the first base. V ends up 8 bases short and J 0 bases short, with an unmatched junction base count of 12.

The TCR sequence derives from a human donor in good health. The chain was built from TRBV28 and TRBJ1-2, and 7 junction bases match TRBD1. Sequences were obtained from T cells isolated from PBMCs. The CDR3 protein sequence reads: CASGYGGDRANYGYTF. The nucleotide sequence reads as follows: TGTGCCAGCGGTTACGGTGGGGACAGAGCTAACTATGGCTACACCTTC.